Listed below are T cell receptor beta chains from one sample, sequenced in a study of OX40 agonist ivuxolimab in advanced cancers. Sequenced by immunoSEQ multiplex PCR; TCRdb stores in-frame clones only, minus some. Of around 77,000 clones in the sample, roughly nine tenths are singletons; the top ten hold around 2.4%. Sample: CD4+ or CD8+ T cells sorted from blood, taken in a trial of the OX40 agonist ivuxolimab. These receptors were obtained from an adult with an advanced solid tumor such as melanoma, head and neck, liver or kidney cancer. The CDR3 runs from the conserved cysteine through the conserved F or W. A D gene is named only where the DNA matches it firmly. Where a row states a size, it is once, few, many or the class of an expanded clone; other rows omit it.

cdr3_aa: CAISEGSRAGNTIYF; cdr3_nt: TGTGCCATCAGTGAAGGCAGTCGCGCTGGAAACACCATATATTTT; d_call: -; j_call: TRBJ1-3; v_call: TRBV10-3; clone_size: -
cdr3_aa: CASSLIANQETQYF; cdr3_nt: TGCGCCAGCAGCTTGATTGCTAACCAAGAGACCCAGTACTTC; d_call: -; j_call: TRBJ2-5; v_call: TRBV5-1; clone_size: -
cdr3_aa: CASSHPPRDRGSQKLFF; cdr3_nt: TGCGCCAGCAGCCACCCCCCCCGCGACAGGGGGAGTCAAAAACTGTTTTTT; d_call: TRBD1; j_call: TRBJ1-4; v_call: TRBV4-1; clone_size: -
cdr3_aa: CASSLLGGPNSPLHF; cdr3_nt: TGTGCCAGCAGCCTCCTCGGGGGTCCTAATTCACCCCTCCACTTT; d_call: -; j_call: TRBJ1-6; v_call: TRBV7-2; clone_size: -
cdr3_aa: CATSRDPSNGELFF; cdr3_nt: TGTGCCACCAGCAGAGATCCCTCCAACGGGGAGCTGTTTTTT; d_call: -; j_call: TRBJ2-2; v_call: TRBV15; clone_size: -
cdr3_aa: CASSILEISPEAFF; cdr3_nt: TGTGCCAGTAGTATTTTAGAGATATCCCCTGAAGCTTTCTTT; d_call: -; j_call: TRBJ1-1; v_call: TRBV19; clone_size: -
cdr3_aa: CAWRGTLYNSPLHF; cdr3_nt: TGTGCCTGGAGGGGGACGTTGTATAATTCACCCCTCCACTTT; d_call: -; j_call: TRBJ1-6; v_call: TRBV30; clone_size: -
cdr3_aa: CASSLPGANPYEQYF; cdr3_nt: TGCGCCAGCAGCTTGCCAGGGGCCAACCCCTACGAGCAGTACTTC; d_call: -; j_call: TRBJ2-7; v_call: TRBV5-1; clone_size: -
cdr3_aa: CASSSDRGQNTEAFF; cdr3_nt: TGCGCCAGCAGCTCGGACAGGGGGCAGAACACTGAAGCTTTCTTT; d_call: TRBD1; j_call: TRBJ1-1; v_call: TRBV5-1; clone_size: -
cdr3_aa: CSVRLGTGAMNTEAFF; cdr3_nt: TGCAGCGTCCGACTTGGCACAGGGGCCATGAACACTGAAGCTTTCTTT; d_call: TRBD1; j_call: TRBJ1-1; v_call: TRBV29-1; clone_size: -
cdr3_aa: CARGDGASLRVKNIQYF; cdr3_nt: TGTGCCAGGGGGGACGGCGCTAGTCTTAGGGTCAAAAACATTCAGTACTTC; d_call: -; j_call: TRBJ2-4; v_call: TRBV6-4; clone_size: -
cdr3_aa: CATLLGGNTEAFF; cdr3_nt: TGTGCCACCCTTTTGGGGGGAAACACTGAAGCTTTCTTT; d_call: -; j_call: TRBJ1-1; v_call: TRBV15; clone_size: -
cdr3_aa: CASSQRETQYF; cdr3_nt: TGTGCCAGCAGCCAGAGGGAGACCCAGTACTTC; d_call: -; j_call: TRBJ2-5; v_call: TRBV6-6; clone_size: few
cdr3_aa: CASSLFTTGTGANVLTF; cdr3_nt: TGTGCCAGCAGTTTATTTACTACAGGGACTGGGGCCAACGTCCTGACTTTC; d_call: -; j_call: TRBJ2-6; v_call: TRBV28; clone_size: -
cdr3_aa: CASSWDSHNEQFF; cdr3_nt: TGTGCCAGCAGCTGGGACTCCCACAATGAGCAGTTCTTC; d_call: -; j_call: TRBJ2-1; v_call: TRBV7-2; clone_size: -
cdr3_aa: CASRGGTGSGGEQFF; cdr3_nt: TGTGCCAGCAGGGGCGGGACAGGGTCCGGGGGTGAGCAGTTCTTC; d_call: TRBD1; j_call: TRBJ2-1; v_call: TRBV7-2; clone_size: -
cdr3_aa: CASSIGDRYKQYF; cdr3_nt: TGTGCCAGTAGTATAGGGGACAGGTACAAGCAGTACTTC; d_call: TRBD1; j_call: TRBJ2-7; v_call: TRBV19; clone_size: -
cdr3_aa: CASSPDRGMVGELFF; cdr3_nt: TGTGCCAGCAGCCCCGACCGCGGGATGGTCGGGGAGCTGTTTTTT; d_call: -; j_call: TRBJ2-2; v_call: TRBV2; clone_size: -
cdr3_aa: CASSLGGTGEPQHF; cdr3_nt: TGTGCCAGCAGTTTAGGAGGGACCGGCGAGCCCCAGCATTTT; d_call: -; j_call: TRBJ1-5; v_call: TRBV28; clone_size: -
cdr3_aa: CASSLAGNEKLFF; cdr3_nt: TGTGCCAGCAGTTTGGCAGGAAATGAAAAACTGTTTTTT; d_call: -; j_call: TRBJ1-4; v_call: TRBV28; clone_size: -
cdr3_aa: CASREGVAGQPQHF; cdr3_nt: TGTGCCAGCAGAGAGGGGGTAGCAGGTCAGCCCCAGCATTTT; d_call: -; j_call: TRBJ1-5; v_call: TRBV27; clone_size: -
cdr3_aa: CACSPTGGSSYEQFF; cdr3_nt: TGTGCCTGTAGCCCCACAGGGGGCAGTAGCTATGAGCAGTTCTTC; d_call: TRBD1; j_call: TRBJ2-1; v_call: TRBV30; clone_size: -
cdr3_aa: CASSLAGNYGYTF; cdr3_nt: TGTGCCAGCAGCTTAGCAGGAAACTATGGCTACACCTTC; d_call: -; j_call: TRBJ1-2; v_call: TRBV11-2; clone_size: -
cdr3_aa: CASSQVGREAHNEQFF; cdr3_nt: TGCGCCAGCAGCCAGGTCGGGCGGGAGGCCCACAATGAGCAGTTCTTC; d_call: TRBD2; j_call: TRBJ2-1; v_call: TRBV4-1; clone_size: -
cdr3_aa: CSAFPEAFF; cdr3_nt: TGCAGTGCGTTCCCCGAAGCTTTCTTT; d_call: -; j_call: TRBJ1-1; v_call: TRBV20-1; clone_size: -
cdr3_aa: CASSTSGGPTDTQYF; cdr3_nt: TGCGCCAGCAGTACTAGCGGGGGACCAACAGATACGCAGTATTTT; d_call: TRBD2; j_call: TRBJ2-3; v_call: TRBV10-1; clone_size: -
cdr3_aa: CASSYLGFGSDEQFF; cdr3_nt: TGTGCCAGCAGCTACCTAGGCTTCGGGTCGGATGAGCAGTTCTTC; d_call: -; j_call: TRBJ2-1; v_call: TRBV5-5; clone_size: -
cdr3_aa: CASSIAGGYEQYF; cdr3_nt: TGTGCCAGTAGTATAGCGGGCGGCTACGAGCAGTACTTC; d_call: -; j_call: TRBJ2-7; v_call: TRBV19; clone_size: -
cdr3_aa: CASSRHGKDTEAFF; cdr3_nt: TGTGCCAGCAGCCGTCACGGAAAGGACACTGAAGCTTTCTTT; d_call: -; j_call: TRBJ1-1; v_call: TRBV6-5; clone_size: few
cdr3_aa: CASRLGQGRGYTF; cdr3_nt: TGTGCCAGTAGACTCGGACAGGGCCGGGGCTACACCTTC; d_call: TRBD1; j_call: TRBJ1-2; v_call: TRBV19; clone_size: -
cdr3_aa: CASKAGWGTEAFF; cdr3_nt: TGTGCCAGCAAGGCAGGGTGGGGCACTGAAGCTTTCTTT; d_call: -; j_call: TRBJ1-1; v_call: TRBV7-9; clone_size: -
cdr3_aa: CASSLGPQETQYF; cdr3_nt: TGTGCTAGCAGCTTAGGACCTCAAGAGACCCAGTACTTC; d_call: -; j_call: TRBJ2-5; v_call: TRBV7-7; clone_size: -
cdr3_aa: CASSYSLAGYQETQYF; cdr3_nt: TGTGCCAGCAGTTACTCGCTAGCGGGGTACCAAGAGACCCAGTACTTC; d_call: TRBD2; j_call: TRBJ2-5; v_call: TRBV6-5; clone_size: -
cdr3_aa: CASSPQVGQETQYF; cdr3_nt: TGTGCCAGCAGTCCTCAAGTGGGGCAAGAGACCCAGTACTTC; d_call: -; j_call: TRBJ2-5; v_call: TRBV25-1; clone_size: -
cdr3_aa: CASSATGRRGAFYNEQFF; cdr3_nt: TGTGCCAGCAGCGCGACCGGCCGCAGGGGGGCATTCTACAATGAGCAGTTCTTC; d_call: -; j_call: TRBJ2-1; v_call: TRBV11-2; clone_size: -
cdr3_aa: CASSPQFRGRIPADTQYF; cdr3_nt: TGCGCCAGCAGCCCTCAATTCCGCGGGAGGATTCCCGCAGATACGCAGTATTTT; d_call: TRBD2; j_call: TRBJ2-3; v_call: TRBV5-1; clone_size: -
cdr3_aa: CASSLVQGYGANVLTF; cdr3_nt: TGCGCCAGCAGCTTGGTCCAGGGTTACGGGGCCAACGTCCTGACTTTC; d_call: -; j_call: TRBJ2-6; v_call: TRBV5-1; clone_size: -
cdr3_aa: CACPRDWGEQFF; cdr3_nt: TGTGCCTGTCCCCGGGACTGGGGTGAGCAGTTCTTC; d_call: -; j_call: TRBJ2-1; v_call: TRBV30; clone_size: -
cdr3_aa: CASSLQRQGFGYTF; cdr3_nt: TGTGCCAGCAGCTTACAAAGGCAGGGCTTTGGCTACACCTTC; d_call: -; j_call: TRBJ1-2; v_call: TRBV7-8; clone_size: few
cdr3_aa: CASSQVASGVETQYF; cdr3_nt: TGCGCCAGCAGCCAAGTGGCCAGCGGGGTTGAGACCCAGTACTTC; d_call: TRBD2; j_call: TRBJ2-5; v_call: TRBV4-1; clone_size: few
cdr3_aa: CASSSPGQSNEKLFF; cdr3_nt: TGTGCCAGCAGTTCGCCGGGACAGTCTAATGAAAAACTGTTTTTT; d_call: TRBD1; j_call: TRBJ1-4; v_call: TRBV6-6; clone_size: -
cdr3_aa: CASGPGLAGTDTQYF; cdr3_nt: TGTGCCAGCGGGCCAGGGCTAGCTGGCACAGATACGCAGTATTTT; d_call: -; j_call: TRBJ2-3; v_call: TRBV27; clone_size: -
cdr3_aa: CASSQDVLGVNIQYF; cdr3_nt: TGTGCCAGCAGCCAAGATGTCCTAGGGGTAAACATTCAGTACTTC; d_call: -; j_call: TRBJ2-4; v_call: TRBV4-2; clone_size: -
cdr3_aa: CASSPPKKNTEAFF; cdr3_nt: TGCGCCAGCAGCCCACCGAAAAAGAACACTGAAGCTTTCTTT; d_call: -; j_call: TRBJ1-1; v_call: TRBV5-1; clone_size: -
cdr3_aa: CASSLDLRGANYGYTF; cdr3_nt: TGTGCCAGCAGCTTAGATTTAAGGGGAGCTAACTATGGCTACACCTTC; d_call: -; j_call: TRBJ1-2; v_call: TRBV7-2; clone_size: -
cdr3_aa: CASSQDSGGAGTDTQYF; cdr3_nt: TGTGCCAGCAGCCAAGATAGCGGGGGGGCGGGCACAGATACGCAGTATTTT; d_call: TRBD2; j_call: TRBJ2-3; v_call: TRBV4-2; clone_size: -
cdr3_aa: CASSLLQGAPYNEQFF; cdr3_nt: TGCGCCAGCAGCTTGCTGCAGGGGGCCCCTTACAATGAGCAGTTCTTC; d_call: TRBD1; j_call: TRBJ2-1; v_call: TRBV5-1; clone_size: -
cdr3_aa: CASNPGGRGFTDTQYF; cdr3_nt: TGCGCCAGCAACCCCGGCGGGCGGGGGTTCACAGATACGCAGTATTTT; d_call: TRBD2; j_call: TRBJ2-3; v_call: TRBV5-1; clone_size: -
cdr3_aa: CASSLGGGRSPLHF; cdr3_nt: TGCGCCAGCAGCTTGGGAGGGGGCCGGTCACCCCTCCACTTT; d_call: TRBD1; j_call: TRBJ1-6; v_call: TRBV5-1; clone_size: -
cdr3_aa: CASTAAYEQYF; cdr3_nt: TGTGCCAGCACAGCGGCCTACGAGCAGTACTTC; d_call: -; j_call: TRBJ2-7; v_call: TRBV2; clone_size: -